This T cell receptor beta chain was identified during a study of glioma-infiltrating T cells. Germline CDR1 WSHSY, CDR2 SAAADI. V dropped 0 bases and J dropped 0 bases, with 8 bases sitting between them. The CDR3 has 15 residues. This clonotype was detected ten times or more. The iRepertoire nested amplicon-rescue multiplex PCR amplified TCR alpha and beta CDR3s from RNA. Using its own MiXCR run on the multiplex PCR reads, TCRdb lists one record per CDR3 protein. Among approximately 93,000 distinct CDR3 sequences listed, 35% to 45% were seen once. The sequenced sample consisted of glioma tissue, nonneoplastic brain tissue, or PBMCs (not recorded which). The TCR sequence derives from a human donor with low-grade glioma or glioblastoma, undergoing nonglioma brain surgery, or in good health (not recorded which). The J gene is TRBJ2-5, the V gene TRBV10-2; D remains ambiguous. CDR3 in DNA: TGCGCCAGCAGTGAGTCGATGGGGTACCAAGAGACCCAGTACTTC. Translating gives CASSESMGYQETQYF.